Listed here are 17 T cell receptor beta chains from one sample, sequenced in a study of cytomegalovirus exposure and HLA in healthy donors. The PCR had 60 Vbeta and 13 Jbeta primers. Libraries were prepared by immunoSEQ multiplex PCR; TCRdb keeps only in-frame clonotypes and omits some of them. In the table there are 150,000 to 200,000 clones, roughly 82% of which are singletons. Sequenced: PBMCs. The receptors were sampled from a woman between 45 and 60 years old in good health and CMV-seropositive.

This chain connects TRBV2 to TRBJ1-4; TRBD1 agrees at 8 bases. Germline V lookup: CDR1 SNHLY, CDR2 FYNNEI. Losses at the gene ends were 5 bases for V and 7 bases for J; bases not matched to a gene: 3. The CDR3 extends over 13 amino acids. CDR3 loop: CASSPGTGEKLFF. The CDR3 DNA sequence: TGTGCCAGCAGTCCCGGGACAGGTGAAAAACTGTTTTTT. The whole variable domain, filled in from reference TRBV2 and TRBJ1-4, reads EPEVTQTPSHQVTQMGQEVILRCVPISNHLYFYWYRQILGQKVEFLVSFYNNEISEKSEIFDDQFSVERPDGSNFTLKIRSTKLEDSAMYFCASSPGTGEKLFFGSGTQLSVL.

The chain links TRBV19 to TRBJ1-2, with D tentatively TRBD1 (6 bases). The CDR3 totals 16 residues. Germline CDR1 LNHDA, CDR2 SQIVND (reference sequence). Between the trimmed V and J ends, which lost 6 bases and 4 bases, there was a span of 21 bases. As DNA, the CDR3 is TGTGCCAGTAGCCGGGACAAGGGTCAAGGCGGCTATGGCTACACCTTC. Translating gives CASSRDKGQGGYGYTF.

In regard to this clone: Additional DNA sequences in this sample encode the identical CDR3. The chain employs TRBV5-1 and TRBJ2-7; 7 bases agree with TRBD1. CDR1 is SGHRS, CDR2 YFSETQ, per germline. This CDR3 region has 14 residues. J was trimmed by 4 bases and V by 0 bases; bases with no gene match: 4. The CDR3 DNA sequence: TGCGCCAGCAGCTTGGACAGGGGACCGTACGAGCAGTACTTC. This codes for CASSLDRGPYEQYF. Drawing the rest from reference TRBV5-1 and TRBJ2-7, the complete variable domain is KAGVTQTPRYLIKTRGQQVTLSCSPISGHRSVSWYQQTPGQGLQFLFEYFSETQRNKGNFPGRFSGRQFSNSRSEMNVSTLELGDSALYLCASSLDRGPYEQYFGPGTRLTVT.

The gene calls are TRBV7-6 and TRBJ2-3; possible D gene TRBD1, 7 bases. Trimming removed 7 bases from V and 2 bases from J, with 25 bases in between. CDR1 is SGHVS and CDR2 is FNYEAQ in the germline V gene. This CDR3 contains 18 residues. CDR3 sequence: CASTRGTATPLFTDTQYF. DNA for the CDR3: TGTGCCAGCACCCGGGGGACAGCAACTCCTTTATTCACAGATACGCAGTATTTT.

Only one count was recorded for this clone. DNA of the CDR3: TGTGCCAGCAGCCGTGGGACAGGGATCTATGGCTACACCTTC. This gives the protein CASSRGTGIYGYTF. J is TRBJ1-2 and V is TRBV28, with TRBD1 matching over 9 bases. The CDR3 runs 14 residues. The V segment lost 6 bases and the J segment 4 bases; nucleotides outside the gene matches: 6. Germline CDR1 is MDHEN and CDR2 is SYDVKM.

This clone was observed once. As DNA, the CDR3 is TGCGCCAGCAGTGAGTCGAGGCACAATCAGCCCCAGCATTTT. Translation gives CASSESRHNQPQHF. The genes are TRBV10-1 and TRBJ1-5; D not resolved. The V end was cut by 0 bases, the J end by 3 bases, with 6 bases between. CDR3 length: 14 amino acids. CDR1 and CDR2 (germline): WNHNN, SYGVQD (reference sequence).

This CDR3 reads CAWGENSQPQHF. The DNA for the CDR3 is TGTGCCTGGGGGGAGAACAGCCAGCCCCAGCATTTT. The chain employs TRBV30 and TRBJ1-5; no reliable D call. Deletions cut 5 bases from V and 7 bases from J, with 12 bases between. Germline lookup yields CDR1 GTSNPN and CDR2 SVGIG (reference sequence). CDR3 length: 12 amino acids.

This sequence joins TRBV11-2 and TRBJ2-3, with D uncertain. V shed 7 bases and J shed 4 bases, with 12 bases lying between them. This CDR3 contains 13 residues. The germline CDR1 and CDR2 sequences are SGHAT and FQNNGV. This chain's CDR3 is CASTLSSPDTQYF. CDR3 in DNA: TGTGCCAGCACCCTATCGAGCCCAGATACGCAGTATTTT.

This chain links TRBV5-6 with TRBJ2-5, with TRBD2 as a possible D gene (7 bases). Germline V gene lookup returns CDR1 SGHDT and CDR2 YYEEEE. The CDR3 loop spans 15 amino acids. The germline V and J ends were trimmed by 4 bases and 1 base, with 14 bases remaining between them. CDR3 bases: TGTGCCAGCAGCCCTACCGGGGGGCGCCAAGAGACCCAGTACTTC. As protein: CASSPTGGRQETQYF.

This chain connects TRBV28 to TRBJ2-7, with 7 bases fitting TRBD2. V shed 8 bases, J shed 6 bases, and the junction held 13 bases outside the gene matches. Germline V gene sequence: CDR1 MDHEN, CDR2 SYDVKM. The CDR3 length is 14 residues. CDR3 protein: CASSLGGTLVEQYF. The CDR3 DNA is TGTGCCAGCTCCTTGGGGGGGACTCTCGTCGAGCAGTACTTC.

For this clone: This CDR3 is also generated by other DNA sequences in the sample. The J gene is TRBJ2-1, the V gene TRBV7-2, with D maybe TRBD1 (5 bases). Trimming shortened V by 3 bases and J by 3 bases, and 6 bases separated the two germline ends. Germline CDR1 and CDR2: SGHTA and FQGNSA. The CDR3 is 13 residues long. Here the CDR3 DNA reads TGTGCCAGCAGCTTCGACAGCTACAATGAGCAGTTCTTC. Residues: CASSFDSYNEQFF.

In DNA form, the CDR3 reads TGTGCCAGCACCGCCGGGACAGGGGCCTACGAGCAGTACTTC. Translating it yields CASTAGTGAYEQYF. This chain connects TRBV6-1 to TRBJ2-7; 10 bases fit TRBD1. Germline lookup yields CDR1 MNHNS and CDR2 SASEGT. V lost 7 bases, J lost 2 bases, and 5 bases stayed unmatched. This CDR3 spans 14 amino acids.

This clone was detected only once. The chain carries TRBV12-2 and TRBJ1-2; the table's D call, TRBD1, was not checked against the DNA. TRBV12-2 is a known pseudogene. There are 15 residues in the CDR3. CDR3: CASRSPPTGTLGYTF. DNA for the CDR3: TGTGCAAGTCGCTCCCCCCCGACAGGGACCCTAGGCTACACCTTC.

This chain uses TRBV28 with TRBJ1-5, with TRBD1 matching over 8 bases. V dropped 6 bases and J dropped 6; count of bases not matched to a gene: 10. The germline CDR1 and CDR2 sequences are MDHEN and SYDVKM. The length of the CDR3 is 15 residues. The CDR3 spells CASRTPQGDGQPQHF. DNA of the CDR3: TGTGCCAGCAGGACGCCACAGGGGGACGGTCAGCCCCAGCATTTT.

This sequence joins TRBV9 and TRBJ2-1; D may be TRBD2 (5 bases). This CDR3 is built from 13 residues. V lost 4 bases to trimming and J lost 5 bases, with 10 bases between them. Germline values: CDR1 SGDLS, CDR2 YYNGEE. The CDR3 sequence is CASSLVLDNEQFF. CDR3 coding DNA: TGTGCCAGCAGCTTAGTACTAGACAATGAGCAGTTCTTC. The full variable domain, completed using reference TRBV9 and TRBJ2-1, is DSGVTQTPKHLITATGQRVTLRCSPRSGDLSVYWYQQSLDQGLQFLIQYYNGEERAKGNILERFSAQQFPDLHSELNLSSLELGDSALYFCASSLVLDNEQFFGPGTRLTVL.

The chain has TRBV10-3 and TRBJ2-3; a weak D match, TRBD2 (6 bases). In germline, CDR1 is ENHRY, CDR2 SYGVKD. The CDR3 spans 13 residues. V gave up 4 bases and J gave up 1 base, with 6 bases separating them. CDR3 sequence reads: CAISGGGTDTQYF. In DNA, the CDR3 is TGTGCCATCAGTGGGGGGGGCACAGATACGCAGTATTTT.

The chain combines TRBV2 with TRBJ2-5; D might be TRBD1 (5 bases). The CDR3 is 12 residues long. The germline V and J ends were trimmed by 6 bases and 3 bases, with 8 bases remaining between them. CDR1 and CDR2 from the germline V gene are SNHLY and FYNNEI. The chain's CDR3 is CASSETEETQYF. The CDR3 nucleotides read TGTGCCAGCAGCGAGACAGAAGAGACCCAGTACTTC. The full variable domain, completed using reference TRBV2 and TRBJ2-5, is EPEVTQTPSHQVTQMGQEVILRCVPISNHLYFYWYRQILGQKVEFLVSFYNNEISEKSEIFDDQFSVERPDGSNFTLKIRSTKLEDSAMYFCASSETEETQYFGPGTRLLVL.